This TCR beta chain emerged from a study of siplizumab effects on memory and regulatory T cells. Study findings and constraints: Just a small share of alloreactive clones was traced back to unstimulated subsets. The study found naive T cells seemingly more diverse than memory cells and seemingly major alloresponse contributors. Confirmation that proliferating Tregs from siplizumab cultures had suppressive function was not obtained.

The germline V gene has CDR1 SGDLS and CDR2 YYNGEE. The CDR3 extends over 15 amino acids. Losses at the gene ends were 3 bases for V and 6 bases for J; bases not matched to a gene: 5. Sequencing of each sample assayed around 10^5 TCR templates. Measured with immunoSEQ multiplex PCR; TCRdb has only the in-frame clones, and not every one. The sample holds 90,000 to 150,000 clones, about 93% seen once. A single count supports this clone. Antigen unknown. The specimen was non-Treg CD4+ T cells sorted from blood. V usage is TRBV9 and J usage is TRBJ1-6; 8 nucleotides align to TRBD1. The clonotype originates from a human donor in good health. CDR3 in DNA: TGTGCCAGCAGCGCCGGACAGGGAAGTAATTCACCCCTCCACTTT. It encodes CASSAGQGSNSPLHF.